These 24 T cell receptor beta chains originate from one sample sequenced in a study of T cell repertoires in urothelial bladder cancer (dated by TCRdb to between 2017 and 2020). Library preparation employed the immunoSEQ multiplex PCR assay. The table was pulled from immuneACCESS by TCRdb, which kept in-frame rearrangements only. Such tables lose some clones; where checked, under half of the loss comes from unresolved V genes, and the rest has no known cause. This sample is represented by about 13,000 clones; 66% of them were singletons. Together, the top ten hold less than 9% of the sample. Sequencing used tumor-infiltrating cells from bladder cancer. The receptors were sampled from a human donor with urothelial carcinoma.

The chain is built from TRBV11-1 and TRBJ2-5; D is possibly TRBD1 or TRBD2 (5 bases each). Deletions cut 5 bases from V and 1 base from J, with 11 bases between. In germline, CDR1 is SGHAT, CDR2 FQDESV (reference sequence). This CDR3 region has 14 residues. CDR3 amino acids: CASSIPGGQETQYF. The CDR3 DNA sequence: TGTGCCAGCAGCATCCCTGGGGGCCAAGAGACCCAGTACTTC.

The chain carries TRBV27 and TRBJ1-2; weak D call: TRBD1 (5 bases). The germline CDR1 and CDR2 sequences are MNHEY and SMNVEV (reference sequence). CDR3 length: 14 amino acids. V lost 1 base, J lost 3 bases, and 9 bases lay in between. The CDR3 spells CASSLLGGDYGYTF. DNA of the CDR3: TGTGCCAGCAGTTTATTGGGAGGGGACTATGGCTACACCTTC.

The chain has TRBV6-5 and TRBJ1-2, with a weak D call TRBD1 (6 bases). Trimming removed 2 bases from V and 4 bases from J, with 14 bases in between. Germline V gene data show CDR1 as MNHEY and CDR2 as SVGAGI. The CDR3 length is 15 residues. CDR3 protein: CASSYEAGAGYGYTF. DNA for the CDR3: TGTGCCAGCAGTTACGAGGCAGGGGCGGGCTATGGCTACACCTTC.

This chain connects TRBV5-8 to TRBJ1-5; no clear D gene. This CDR3 is built from 16 residues. From germline, CDR1 is SGHTS and CDR2 YDEGEE. Trimming removed 4 bases at V and 2 bases at J, with 16 bases between. CDR3 DNA sequence: TGTGCCAGCAGCCTACCGGGGAGTTTTGGCAATCAGCCCCAGCATTTT. The encoded protein is CASSLPGSFGNQPQHF.

The chain couples TRBV5-4 to TRBJ2-7, with D uncertain. This CDR3 comprises 10 residues. Germline CDR1 is SGHNT and CDR2 is YYREEE (reference sequence). V lost 3 bases, J lost 5 bases, and 3 bases lay in between. The CDR3 loop reads CASSWNEQYV. In nucleotides, the CDR3 is TGTGCCAGCAGCTGGAACGAGCAGTACGTC.

The chain couples TRBV28 to TRBJ1-3; 7 nucleotides match TRBD1. Germline CDR1 reads MDHEN; CDR2 reads SYDVKM. V trimming: 8 bases; J trimming: 5 bases; junction bases outside the gene matches: 12. The CDR3 spans 15 residues. The CDR3, as DNA: TGTGCCAGCCGAGGATACAGGGGAGGAAGAAACACCATATATTTT. As protein: CASRGYRGGRNTIYF.

The V call is TRBV7-2, the J call TRBJ2-7; D unclear. CDR3 length: 14 residues. Germline loops: CDR1 SGHTA, CDR2 FQGNSA. V was shortened by 3 bases and J by 2 bases, with 11 bases between the two germline ends. CDR3 sequence reads: CASSFSSLTYEQYF. The CDR3 DNA follows: TGTGCCAGCAGCTTCAGTAGTCTTACCTACGAGCAGTACTTC.

This chain uses TRBV2 with TRBJ1-2; no clear D. This CDR3 is 12 amino acids long. V shed 1 base and J shed 7 bases, with 7 bases lying between them. Germline V lookup: CDR1 SNHLY, CDR2 FYNNEI. The CDR3 DNA is TGTGCCAGCAGTGAAGGGACCCGTGGCTACACCTTC. Amino acid sequence: CASSEGTRGYTF.

The CDR3 protein is CASRGGTYEQYV. CDR3 DNA sequence: TGTGCCAGCAGGGGAGGTACCTACGAGCAGTACGTC. The rearrangement joins TRBV6-5 to TRBJ2-7; possibly TRBD2 for D (6 bases). This CDR3 comprises 12 residues. V lost 6 bases, J lost 2 bases, and 8 bases lay in between. Germline CDR1 MNHEY, CDR2 SVGAGI.

The V and J genes are TRBV7-2 and TRBJ2-1; D remains ambiguous. The CDR3 sequence is 16 residues long. The V end was cut by 5 bases, the J end by 5 bases, with 19 bases between. From germline, CDR1 is SGHTA and CDR2 FQGNSA. This chain's CDR3 is CASSLTVAARNNEQFF. As DNA, the CDR3 is TGTGCCAGCAGCCTCACTGTGGCGGCGAGGAACAATGAGCAGTTCTTC.

The chain employs TRBV27 and TRBJ1-1, with 9 nucleotides matching TRBD1. V lost 5 bases, J lost 5 bases, and 9 bases stayed unmatched. CDR3 length equals 15 residues. Germline CDR1 is MNHEY and CDR2 is SMNVEV (reference sequence). This chain's CDR3 is CASSPSRDRDTEAFF. In DNA form, the CDR3 reads TGTGCCAGCAGTCCTTCCCGGGACAGGGATACTGAAGCTTTCTTT.

V is TRBV19 and J is TRBJ1-1, with 8 bases matching TRBD1. The V gene's germline CDR1 is LNHDA and CDR2 SQIVND (reference sequence). Trimming at V came to 3 bases and at J to 6 bases, leaving 3 bases not matched to a gene. The CDR3 is 13 residues long. The CDR3 nucleotides read TGTGCCAGTAGTATCTCACAGGGGGCTGAAGCTTTCTTT. It is translated as CASSISQGAEAFF.

This clone was picked up a small number of times. The chain is built from TRBV5-1 and TRBJ2-1, with D maybe TRBD2 (6 bases). V shed 3 bases and J shed 4 bases, with 14 bases lying between them. The CDR3 runs 15 residues. Germline V gene lookup returns CDR1 SGHRS and CDR2 YFSETQ. CDR3 bases: TGCGCCAGCAGCTCGGGACTTCCCGATTACAATGAGCAGTTCTTC. It encodes CASSSGLPDYNEQFF.

The chain has TRBV10-3 and TRBJ2-7; D may be TRBD2 (5 bases). The CDR3 runs to 11 residues. The V gene lost 10 bases and the J gene lost 0 bases, with 7 bases spanning the gap. Looked up from germline, CDR1 is ENHRY and CDR2 is SYGVKD. This CDR3 reads CATGNSYEQYV. In nucleotides, the CDR3 is TGTGCCACCGGGAACTCCTACGAGCAGTACGTC.

The rearrangement joins TRBV18 to TRBJ1-2; D remains ambiguous. V was clipped by 2 bases and J by 8 bases, with 18 bases between them. CDR3 length: 15 amino acids. Germline assignment: CDR1 KGHSH and CDR2 LQKENI. Here the CDR3 reads CASSPSTGPDGGYTF. In nucleotides, the CDR3 is TGTGCCAGCTCACCAAGTACCGGGCCTGATGGAGGCTACACCTTC.

This sequence joins TRBV29-1 and TRBJ1-1; 7 nucleotides agree with TRBD1. There are 19 residues in the CDR3. Germline V gene lookup returns CDR1 SQVTM and CDR2 ANQGSEA. J lost 5 bases, V lost 2 bases, and 23 bases had no gene match. CDR3 residues: CSVELMTLVSGGLRTEAFF. CDR3 nucleotides: TGCAGCGTTGAACTCATGACTCTTGTTTCAGGGGGTTTGAGGACTGAAGCTTTCTTT. Looking up the rest from reference TRBV29-1 and TRBJ1-1 gives the full variable domain: SAVISQKPSRDICQRGTSLTIQCQVDSQVTMMFWYRQQPGQSLTLIATANQGSEATYESGFVIDKFPISRPNLTFSTLTVSNMSPEDSSIYLCSVELMTLVSGGLRTEAFFGQGTRLTVV.

This clone occurred a few times. CDR3 sequence (DNA): TGTGCCAGCAGTGAAGGGACAGGGGCCCACCGCCACTTT. It specifies CASSEGTGAHRHF. This chain joins TRBV25-1 and TRBJ1-6; 10 positions match TRBD1. The CDR3 consists of 13 residues. Trimming at V came to 2 bases and at J to 18 bases, leaving 7 bases not matched to a gene. CDR1 is MGHDK and CDR2 is SYGVNS in the germline V gene.

In its sample, this clone was seen a few times. This chain connects TRBV7-9 to TRBJ2-3, with D possibly TRBD1 on 6 matching bases. V lost 3 bases and J 0 bases, leaving 10 bases between the germline ends. Looked up from germline, CDR1 is SEHNR and CDR2 is FQNEAQ (reference sequence). The CDR3 contains 15 residues. CDR3 sequence (DNA): TGTGCCAGCAGCTTGGGGACACTTAGCACAGATACGCAGTATTTT. Its translation: CASSLGTLSTDTQYF.

This chain links TRBV11-3 with TRBJ2-7, with 8 bases fitting TRBD1. In germline, CDR1 is SGHNT, CDR2 YENEEA. This CDR3 spans 15 amino acids. V lost 3 bases, J lost 2 bases, and 6 bases stayed unmatched. The CDR3 loop is CASSFAGQETYEQYF. The CDR3 DNA reads as TGTGCCAGCAGCTTTGCGGGACAGGAGACCTACGAGCAGTACTTC.

The sample holds a few counts of this clone. V is TRBV2 and J is TRBJ1-1; TRBD1 matches 11 bases. Germline-derived CDR1 and CDR2 are SNHLY and FYNNEI. The CDR3 runs to 15 residues. V dropped 7 bases and J dropped 4; count of bases not matched to a gene: 8. The CDR3 nucleotides read TGTGCCAGCACCCACCGGACAGGGGGCATCACTGAAGCTTTCTTT. It specifies CASTHRTGGITEAFF. The full variable domain, its missing parts supplied by reference TRBV2 and TRBJ1-1, is EPEVTQTPSHQVTQMGQEVILRCVPISNHLYFYWYRQILGQKVEFLVSFYNNEISEKSEIFDDQFSVERPDGSNFTLKIRSTKLEDSAMYFCASTHRTGGITEAFFGQGTRLTVV.

This sequence joins TRBV5-1 and TRBJ1-4; D remains ambiguous. In germline, CDR1 is SGHRS, CDR2 YFSETQ. Trimming stripped 4 bases from V and 0 bases from J, with 7 bases between. CDR3 length: 14 residues. In DNA, the CDR3 is TGCGCCAGCAGCCTTACAGCAACTAATGAAAAACTGTTTTTT. Its protein product is CASSLTATNEKLFF.

This clone is termed large (0.1 to 1%). The J gene is TRBJ1-2, the V gene TRBV27; the D is unclear. The CDR3 length is 14 residues. Between the trimmed V and J ends, which lost 5 bases and 7 bases, there was a span of 17 bases. Germline V gives CDR1 MNHEY, CDR2 SMNVEV (reference sequence). CDR3 DNA: TGTGCCAGCAGTCCACAGACCTACCTTGGTGGCTACACCTTC. Its protein is CASSPQTYLGGYTF.

The J gene is TRBJ1-3, the V gene TRBV6-6; D may be TRBD1 (6 bases). There are 15 residues in the CDR3. Trimming pared 4 bases from V and 0 bases from J, leaving 10 bases between. Per germline, CDR1 MNHNY and CDR2 SVGAGI (reference sequence). CDR3 nucleotides: TGTGCCAGCAGTTCCGGGGGCAGCTCTGGAAACACCATATATTTT. It is translated as CASSSGGSSGNTIYF.

The V and J genes are TRBV28 and TRBJ2-1; 14 bases align to TRBD2. The junction had 6 bases not matched to a gene; V was cut back by 4 bases and J by 7 bases. The germline V gene has CDR1 MDHEN and CDR2 SYDVKM. The CDR3 consists of 16 residues. CDR3 in amino acids: CASSWTSGGPGNEQFF. CDR3 coding DNA: TGTGCCAGCAGTTGGACTAGCGGGGGGCCGGGGAATGAGCAGTTCTTC.